These 14 T cell receptor beta chains originate from one sample sequenced in a study of cytomegalovirus exposure and HLA in healthy donors (dated by TCRdb to between 2016 and 2019). Receptor amplification or capture employed the immunoSEQ multiplex PCR assay. For the multiplex PCR, a mixture combining 60 forward primers for TCR Vbeta segments and 13 reverse primers for TCR Jbeta segments was used. Not all clones reach the TCRdb copy of this immuneACCESS table, which keeps in-frame sequences only. Checked studies attribute under half of the gap to unresolved V genes and leave the rest unexplained. Counted in this sample were around 190,000 clones; 60% to 80% of them appeared once. About 2.7% of the sample is taken by the ten largest. The specimen was PBMCs. These receptors were obtained from a woman between 25 and 40 years old in good health and CMV-seronegative.

V and J are TRBV28 and TRBJ1-3, with 9 bases identical to TRBD1. Germline V lookup: CDR1 MDHEN, CDR2 SYDVKM. The junction had 6 bases not matched to a gene; V was cut back by 5 bases and J by 7 bases. The CDR3 totals 14 residues. As DNA, the CDR3 is TGTGCCAGCAGTACAGGGGGCTTAGTGAACACCATATATTTT. It encodes CASSTGGLVNTIYF.

V usage is TRBV7-9 and J usage is TRBJ1-4, with TRBD1 matching over 9 bases. Losses at the gene ends were 5 bases for V and 6 bases for J; bases not matched to a gene: 16. The germline CDR1 and CDR2 sequences are SEHNR and FQNEAQ (reference sequence). This CDR3 has 18 residues. CDR3 protein: CASSLSAQGALRDEKLFF. The CDR3 DNA reads TGTGCCAGCAGCCTTAGCGCACAGGGGGCGCTTCGTGATGAAAAACTGTTTTTT.

V usage is TRBV5-1 and J usage is TRBJ2-1, with a possible D match to TRBD2 (5 bases). Trimming pared 0 bases from V and 8 bases from J, leaving 9 bases between. The germline V gene has CDR1 SGHRS and CDR2 YFSETQ. There are 13 residues in the CDR3. For the CDR3, the DNA is TGCGCCAGCAGCTTGGAACCGAGGGATGAGCAGTTCTTC. Translated: CASSLEPRDEQFF. Supplemented by reference TRBV5-1 and TRBJ2-1, the full variable domain reads KAGVTQTPRYLIKTRGQQVTLSCSPISGHRSVSWYQQTPGQGLQFLFEYFSETQRNKGNFPGRFSGRQFSNSRSEMNVSTLELGDSALYLCASSLEPRDEQFFGPGTRLTVL.

The V gene is TRBV5-6, the J gene TRBJ1-6; a weak D match, TRBD1 (6 bases). The ends were cut back, 0 bases at V and 2 bases at J, with 12 bases in the middle. The CDR3 is 17 amino acids. The germline V gene has CDR1 SGHDT and CDR2 YYEEEE. DNA of the CDR3: TGTGCCAGCAGCTTGGAACAGGGTCACACCTATAATTCACCCCTCCACTTT. Protein product: CASSLEQGHTYNSPLHF.

The chain recombines TRBV19 with TRBJ2-2, with D possibly being TRBD1 (5 bases). Looked up from germline, CDR1 is LNHDA and CDR2 is SQIVND (reference sequence). The CDR3 is 14 residues long. V dropped 1 base and J dropped 4 bases, with 7 bases sitting between them. Here the CDR3 DNA reads TGTGCCAGTAGTATAGTAGGGGTCACCGGGGAGCTGTTTTTT. This sequence encodes CASSIVGVTGELFF.

The rearrangement joins TRBV2 to TRBJ2-3; 10 nucleotides match TRBD2. Germline V lookup: CDR1 SNHLY, CDR2 FYNNEI. V was pared by 6 bases and J by 2 bases, with 5 bases of the junction left unmatched. The CDR3 has 15 residues. CDR3 coding DNA: TGTGCCAGCAGCGATAGCGGGGGGCTCACAGATACGCAGTATTTT. It specifies CASSDSGGLTDTQYF.

V gene TRBV7-8 combines with J gene TRBJ2-5; 7 bases agree with TRBD2. The length of the CDR3 is 14 residues. CDR1 and CDR2 from the germline V gene are SGHVS and FQNEAQ. J was trimmed by 7 bases and V by 5 bases; bases with no gene match: 10. CDR3 sequence: CASSPPTSAGTQYF. Here the CDR3 DNA reads TGTGCCAGCAGCCCCCCAACTAGCGCTGGGACCCAGTACTTC. Filled out from reference TRBV7-8 and TRBJ2-5, the complete variable domain reads GAGVSQSPRYKVAKRGQDVALRCDPISGHVSLFWYQQALGQGPEFLTYFQNEAQLDKSGLPSDRFFAERPEGSVSTLKIQRTQQEDSAVYLCASSPPTSAGTQYFGPGTRLLVL.

The chain couples TRBV29-1 to TRBJ1-2; TRBD1 agrees at 7 bases. CDR1 and CDR2 (germline): SQVTM, ANQGSEA. With 4 bases clipped from V and 4 bases from J, the junction kept 0 bases outside the gene matches. This CDR3 is built from 11 residues. CDR3: CSVAGGYGYTF. CDR3 sequence (DNA): TGCAGCGTTGCAGGGGGCTATGGCTACACCTTC.

The chain joins TRBV15 to TRBJ1-4, with 7 bases lining up with TRBD1. The CDR3 has 16 amino acids. Germline trimming cut 5 bases from V and 5 bases from J; bases unmatched to any gene: 11. CDR1 and CDR2 (germline): LNHNV, YYDKDF (reference sequence). CDR3 coding DNA: TGTGCCACCAGCGGACCTGGGGCAGGGGGGAATGAAAAACTGTTTTTT. Translation gives CATSGPGAGGNEKLFF.

The chain combines TRBV4-1 with TRBJ1-1, with 7 bases aligning to TRBD1. V was pared by 4 bases and J by 8 bases, with 10 bases of the junction left unmatched. The CDR3 is 14 amino acids. The germline V gene encodes CDR1 MGHRA and CDR2 YSYEKL. CDR3 protein: CASSLKALTGEAFF. In nucleotides, the CDR3 is TGCGCCAGCAGCCTAAAAGCATTGACAGGGGAAGCTTTCTTT.

Points on this clone: Germline and junction disagree at one end, which may indicate a read error. Distinct nucleotide sequences in the sample also encode this CDR3. The chain combines TRBV7-9 with TRBJ2-7, with D maybe TRBD2 (6 bases). This CDR3 has 12 amino acids. Germline CDR1 SEHNR, CDR2 FQNEAQ (reference sequence). CDR3 sequence: CSSSLGAGEQYF. DNA for the CDR3: TGTTCCAGCAGCTTAGGTGCGGGGGAGCAGTACTTC.

The V gene is TRBV6-5, the J gene TRBJ2-7; possible D gene TRBD2, 6 bases. V gave up 4 bases and J gave up 3 bases, with 13 bases separating them. Germline-derived CDR1 and CDR2 are MNHEY and SVGAGI. The CDR3 has 14 residues. The CDR3 loop reads CASSLGGGVYEQYF. The CDR3, as DNA: TGTGCCAGCAGTTTGGGGGGAGGTGTCTACGAGCAGTACTTC.

This clone was observed a handful of times. V gene TRBV7-8 combines with J gene TRBJ1-5; D is possibly TRBD1 (5 bases). The V and J ends lost 6 bases and 15 bases respectively, with 24 bases between them. Per the germline V gene, CDR1 is SGHVS and CDR2 is FQNEAQ. The CDR3 totals 14 residues. The CDR3: CASSPREHQGSLHF. In DNA form, the CDR3 reads TGTGCCAGCAGTCCCCGCGAACACCAGGGTTCTCTGCATTTT.

The V call is TRBV5-1, the J call TRBJ1-5, with unresolved D. Germline V gene data show CDR1 as SGHRS and CDR2 as YFSETQ. This CDR3 spans 14 amino acids. The V end was cut by 4 bases, the J end by 0 bases, with 8 bases between. The CDR3 spells CASSLDPSNQPQHF. Written as DNA, the CDR3 is TGCGCCAGCAGCCTAGACCCTAGCAATCAGCCCCAGCATTTT.